This TCR beta chain was observed in a study of identifying expanded T cells in peripheral blood. Healthy donors had no documented immune events, such as infections, while sampled. The study's findings and limits: Clone count variance between approximately two-week samples rose with total template count. Technical replicates showed around 1.2 changed clones; around 2 weeks 15 to 20; four weeks 19.

This table comes from immunoSEQ multiplex PCR, and its TCRdb copy is limited to in-frame clones, with some not included. The sample holds approximately 85,000 clones, around 90% seen once. Notes on this clone: The antigen is not known. Other DNA sequences in this sample translate to the same CDR3.

The germline CDR1 and CDR2 sequences are LNHNV and YYDKDF (reference sequence). There are 15 residues in the CDR3. V was trimmed by 0 bases and J by 10 bases, leaving 16 bases between them. The receptor comes from a person aged 18 to 70 in good health. This chain uses TRBV15 with TRBJ1-3, with a weak D call TRBD1 (5 bases). The sequenced material came from blood. CDR3 DNA: TGTGCCACCAGCAGAGATCGCCAGGGAGGTAATACCATATATTTT. As protein: CATSRDRQGGNTIYF.